This passage covers 29 T cell receptor beta chains from one sample sequenced in a study of Ad26.COV2.S vaccination and SARS-CoV-2 variants. The sample's treatment: approximately 18 received Ad26.COV2.S at low or high dose, single or two shots; a few received placebo; per-sample allocation not given. Specimen acquisition occurred on day 63 following the initial vaccine or placebo injection. Data came from immunoSEQ multiplex PCR; TCRdb stores just in-frame clones and leaves some out. The repertoire holds some 350,000 clones, with 90% as singletons. The sample consisted of peripheral blood, taken in a trial of Ad26.COV2.S vaccine versus placebo. The receptors derive from a person aged 18-65 years who received the Ad26.COV2.S COVID-19 vaccine or a placebo.

The gene calls are TRBV11-2 and TRBJ1-1; TRBD1 might be the D (5 bases). Looked up from germline, CDR1 is SGHAT and CDR2 is FQNNGV. Trimming took off 4 bases at V and 1 base at J, with 16 bases between the two ends. CDR3 size: 16 residues. The CDR3, as DNA: TGTGCCAGCAGCTGGGGAGGTCAGGGTTCGAACACTGAAGCTTTCTTT. Translated, it gives CASSWGGQGSNTEAFF.

DNA for the CDR3: TGTGCCAGCAGACCACAGGGATATAATGAAAAACTGTTTTTT. Translated, it gives CASRPQGYNEKLFF. The gene calls are TRBV6-5 and TRBJ1-4, with D perhaps matching TRBD1 (6 bases). The CDR3 is made up of 14 amino acids. From germline, CDR1 is MNHEY and CDR2 SVGAGI. Trimming left V 6 bases short and J 4 bases short, with 12 bases between.

The genes are TRBV9 and TRBJ2-5; possible D gene TRBD2, 6 bases. V was clipped by 3 bases and J by 2 bases, with 11 bases between them. The length of the CDR3 is 14 residues. Germline values: CDR1 SGDLS, CDR2 YYNGEE. The CDR3 DNA sequence: TGTGCCAGCAGCGAGGGACTGATTCAAGAGACCCAGTACTTC. Translating gives CASSEGLIQETQYF.

The J gene is TRBJ2-3, the V gene TRBV7-8; D is undetermined. V lost 1 base and J 5 bases, leaving 4 bases between the germline ends. Germline V CDR1 and CDR2: SGHVS, FQNEAQ. The CDR3 extends over 12 amino acids. CDR3 DNA: TGTGCCAGCAGCTTAGGGCGAGATACGCAGTATTTT. Amino acids: CASSLGRDTQYF.

The rearrangement links TRBV7-2 to TRBJ2-2; D is unclear. The CDR3 contains 15 residues. Germline V gives CDR1 SGHTA, CDR2 FQGNSA. V dropped 5 bases and J dropped 4 bases, with 14 bases sitting between them. The CDR3 DNA reads as TGTGCCAGCAGCCTCGGGCCAGTGCCCACCGGGGAGCTGTTTTTT. Translation gives CASSLGPVPTGELFF.

V is TRBV6-4 and J is TRBJ1-2; TRBD1 is a possible D gene (6 bases). The V gene lost 6 bases and the J gene lost 2 bases, with 13 bases spanning the gap. This CDR3 is 14 amino acids long. CDR1 and CDR2 (germline): MRHNA, SNTAGT. This CDR3 is CASSMGGGNYGYTF. CDR3 bases: TGTGCCAGCAGCATGGGGGGGGGCAACTATGGCTACACCTTC.

The chain combines TRBV7-9 with TRBJ2-1, with D uncertain. V was shortened by 1 base and J by 9 bases, with 7 bases between the two germline ends. The CDR3 spans 12 residues. The germline gives CDR1 SEHNR, CDR2 FQNEAQ (reference sequence). The chain's CDR3 is CASSLDSFEQFF. The CDR3 DNA is TGTGCCAGCAGCTTAGACAGCTTTGAGCAGTTCTTC.

This clone was counted between two and nine times. The V gene is TRBV14, the J gene TRBJ1-1; 8 bases match TRBD1. Trimming at V came to 7 bases and at J to 0 bases, leaving 7 bases not matched to a gene. CDR3 length: 15 residues. Germline V gene sequence: CDR1 SGHDN, CDR2 FVKESK. This CDR3 is CASNPTGVMNTEAFF. In DNA form, the CDR3 reads TGTGCCAGCAATCCGACAGGGGTTATGAACACTGAAGCTTTCTTT.

J is TRBJ2-3 and V is TRBV10-3; TRBD2 is a possible D gene (7 bases). Germline V CDR1 and CDR2: ENHRY, SYGVKD. V was shortened by 2 bases and J by 6 bases, with 12 bases between the two germline ends. This CDR3 contains 14 residues. The CDR3 is CAISEGGGRDTQYF. Written as DNA, the CDR3 is TGTGCCATCAGTGAGGGGGGGGGCCGTGATACGCAGTATTTT.

This chain uses TRBV18 with TRBJ1-5; the match to TRBD1 covers 9 bases. Trimming at V came to 0 bases and at J to 9 bases, leaving 9 bases not matched to a gene. The CDR3 runs to 16 residues. CDR1 and CDR2 (germline): KGHSH, LQKENI. This CDR3 reads CASSPPGTGNLGPQHF. In nucleotides, the CDR3 is TGTGCCAGCTCACCACCCGGGACAGGGAACCTAGGGCCCCAGCATTTT.

The genes are TRBV7-2 and TRBJ2-2, with D unresolved. Trimming shortened V by 4 bases and J by 8 bases, and 14 bases separated the two germline ends. The CDR3 runs 14 residues. The germline CDR1 and CDR2 sequences are SGHTA and FQGNSA. CDR3 coding DNA: TGTGCCAGCAGCTCAATGTTATCGCCTGGGGAGCTGTTTTTT. Its protein is CASSSMLSPGELFF.

This clone was detected only once. The rearrangement joins TRBV5-1 to TRBJ1-2; TRBD1 might be the D (6 bases). The V end lost 5 bases, the J end lost 8 bases, and 13 bases lay between the germline ends. Germline V gene lookup returns CDR1 SGHRS and CDR2 YFSETQ. The CDR3 runs to 12 residues. CDR3 sequence reads: CASSAGASGYTF. The CDR3 nucleotides are TGCGCCAGCAGTGCGGGGGCGTCCGGCTACACCTTC.

V usage is TRBV12-3 or TRBV12-4 and J usage is TRBJ1-1; TRBD1 is a possible D gene (5 bases). This CDR3 spans 12 amino acids. Trimming pared 3 bases from V and 9 bases from J, leaving 11 bases between. The CDR3 nucleotides are TGTGCCAGCAGTTTGATGGGACGGAAAGCTTTCTTT. This translates into CASSLMGRKAFF.

V usage is TRBV4-2 and J usage is TRBJ2-1, with D possibly TRBD1 on 6 matching bases. CDR1 and CDR2 (germline): LGHNA, YNFKEQ. This CDR3 region has 14 residues. V lost 0 bases to trimming and J lost 9 bases, with 12 bases between them. CDR3: CASSQEVRGGEQFF. The CDR3, as DNA: TGTGCCAGCAGCCAAGAAGTGAGAGGGGGTGAGCAGTTCTTC.

The rearrangement joins TRBV5-8 to TRBJ2-7; D is perhaps TRBD2 (5 bases). There are 14 residues in the CDR3. V lost 5 bases, J lost 0 bases, and 12 bases lay in between. CDR1 SGHTS and CDR2 YDEGEE come from the germline V gene. This CDR3 reads CASSYRRSSYEQYV. The CDR3 nucleotides read TGTGCCAGCAGTTATCGGAGGAGCTCCTACGAGCAGTACGTC.

The rearrangement joins TRBV6-5 to TRBJ1-2; 7 bases are a match to TRBD1. Germline loops: CDR1 MNHEY, CDR2 SVGAGI. The V and J ends lost 5 bases and 0 bases, in that order; junction bases with no gene match: 6. The CDR3 has 15 amino acids. The CDR3 protein is CASSPRDRTNYGYTF. CDR3 in DNA: TGTGCCAGCAGTCCCCGGGACAGAACTAACTATGGCTACACCTTC.

This chain uses TRBV18 with TRBJ2-7; D gene unclear. CDR1 is KGHSH, CDR2 LQKENI, per germline. The CDR3 consists of 15 residues. V was cut by 2 bases and J by 2 bases, with 13 bases left in between. The chain's CDR3 is CASSPDRFPPYEQYF. In nucleotides, the CDR3 is TGTGCCAGCTCACCAGACCGATTCCCGCCCTACGAGCAGTACTTC.

A single count supports this clone. The V and J genes are TRBV5-1 and TRBJ1-1; 9 nucleotides agree with TRBD1. The CDR3 consists of 14 residues. The V gene end was trimmed by 2 bases and the J gene end by 4 bases; junction bases not matched to a gene: 3. Germline V gene sequence: CDR1 SGHRS, CDR2 YFSETQ. The CDR3 DNA reads TGCGCCAGCAGCTTCGGACAGGGGATCACTGAAGCTTTCTTT. Amino acid sequence: CASSFGQGITEAFF.

The chain links TRBV19 to TRBJ1-5; 7 bases agree with TRBD1. CDR3 length: 16 residues. CDR1 and CDR2 (germline): LNHDA, SQIVND (reference sequence). V gave up 4 bases and J gave up 3 bases; unmatched junction bases: 9. This CDR3 is CASSTILQGDNQPQHF. CDR3 nucleotide sequence: TGTGCCAGTAGTACCATCCTCCAGGGGGACAATCAGCCCCAGCATTTT.

The rearrangement uses TRBV5-6 and TRBJ1-1, with D unresolved. V lost 1 base and J lost 4, with 11 bases in between. Per germline, CDR1 SGHDT and CDR2 YYEEEE. The length of the CDR3 is 14 residues. As DNA, the CDR3 is TGTGCCAGCAGCTTGCAAGGGTCGAGCACTGAAGCTTTCTTT. Translated, it gives CASSLQGSSTEAFF.

This sequence joins TRBV5-4 and TRBJ1-1; TRBD1 matches 7 bases. CDR1 and CDR2 from the germline V gene are SGHNT and YYREEE (reference sequence). The V and J ends lost 2 bases and 0 bases, in that order; junction bases with no gene match: 4. The CDR3 is 15 residues long. CDR3 sequence: CASSLEGTVNTEAFF. CDR3 DNA sequence: TGTGCCAGCAGCTTAGAGGGGACAGTGAACACTGAAGCTTTCTTT.

This clone appeared once. The V call is TRBV29-1, the J call TRBJ1-2, with TRBD1 matching 10 bases. The J segment lost 4 bases and the V segment lost 7 bases, leaving 12 bases of the junction unmatched. Germline CDR1 SQVTM, CDR2 ANQGSEA. The CDR3 has 15 residues. CDR3 sequence: CSATQTRQGAYGYTF. CDR3 DNA: TGCAGCGCCACTCAGACCAGACAGGGGGCCTATGGCTACACCTTC.

The gene calls are TRBV6-2 or TRBV6-3 and TRBJ2-1; D uncertain. Germline V lookup: CDR1 MNHEY, CDR2 SVGEGT. This CDR3 is built from 13 residues. Trimming removed 4 bases from V and 7 bases from J, with 11 bases in between. The CDR3 sequence: CASSLGPGNEQFF. The CDR3 DNA reads TGTGCCAGCAGTTTAGGCCCCGGAAATGAGCAGTTCTTC.

This clone appeared once. This chain links TRBV12-3 or TRBV12-4 with TRBJ1-2, with D uncertain. Trimming shortened V by 6 bases and J by 6 bases, and 11 bases separated the two germline ends. The CDR3 sequence is 12 residues long. CDR3 in DNA: TGTGCCAGCAGCGCCAACAAACATGGCTACACCTTC. It codes for CASSANKHGYTF.

V gene TRBV25-1 combines with J gene TRBJ2-3; weak D call: TRBD2 (6 bases). Germline loops: CDR1 MGHDK, CDR2 SYGVNS. CDR3 length equals 13 residues. Deletions cut 3 bases from V and 11 bases from J, with 15 bases between. Here the CDR3 reads CASSEGNSGRQYF. CDR3 in DNA: TGTGCCAGCAGTGAGGGGAATAGCGGACGGCAGTATTTT. The full variable domain, its missing parts supplied by reference TRBV25-1 and TRBJ2-3, is EADIYQTPRYLVIGTGKKITLECSQTMGHDKMYWYQQDPGMELHLIHYSYGVNSTEKGDLSSESTVSRIRTEHFPLTLESARPSHTSQYLCASSEGNSGRQYFGPGTRLTVL.

The rearrangement uses TRBV29-1 and TRBJ2-1; D might be TRBD2 (6 bases). Trimming shortened V by 7 bases and J by 3 bases, and 19 bases separated the two germline ends. The CDR3 is 15 residues long. Germline V gene lookup returns CDR1 SQVTM and CDR2 ANQGSEA. The CDR3 is CSAWAQQRVYNEQFF. The CDR3 nucleotides are TGCAGCGCCTGGGCACAACAGCGGGTCTACAATGAGCAGTTCTTC.

The gene calls are TRBV7-6 and TRBJ2-1, with D tentatively TRBD2 (6 bases). CDR3 length: 15 residues. Germline CDR1 and CDR2: SGHVS and FNYEAQ. With 5 bases removed from V and 9 bases from J, the gap between germline ends came to 20 bases. This CDR3 reads CASSPPVGGSSEQFF. CDR3 DNA: TGTGCCAGCAGCCCCCCCGTGGGGGGTAGTAGTGAGCAGTTCTTC.

This clone was found a few times. The V gene is TRBV6-5, the J gene TRBJ1-2; D is perhaps TRBD1 (5 bases). This CDR3 contains 13 residues. Trimming removed 4 bases at V and 7 bases at J, with 13 bases between. CDR1 is MNHEY and CDR2 is SVGAGI in the germline V gene. The CDR3 DNA sequence: TGTGCCAGCAGTTTGGCAGGGATAGGTGGCTACACCTTC. It yields the protein CASSLAGIGGYTF.

The chain joins TRBV2 to TRBJ1-2; no firm D call. V shed 0 bases and J shed 4 bases, with 12 bases lying between them. The germline V gene encodes CDR1 SNHLY and CDR2 FYNNEI. This CDR3 is built from 15 residues. The CDR3 DNA reads TGTGCCAGCAGTGAAGCTCCTCTCTTTGCCTATGGCTACACCTTC. Translated, it gives CASSEAPLFAYGYTF.